This T cell receptor (beta chain) comes out of a study of CD8+ T cells in alopecia areata. About the study: Treatment comprised oral tofacitinib, 5 to 10 mg twice daily, in treated patients. Dosing with tofacitinib proceeded for 6 to 18 months, followed by 6 months off drug. Patients given treatment had severity scored by the percentage of scalp area affected.

Sequencing relied on a cDNA template that was reverse transcribed from extracted RNA. Some clones are missing from TCRdb's copy, which holds only in-frame ones; the method was immunoSEQ multiplex PCR. The data hold approximately 140,000 clones, with around 83% observed a single time. Specified treatment: oral pan-JAK inhibitor, 5-10 mg twice daily. Collection of lesional scalp punch biopsies and peripheral blood was performed in alopecia areata patients. This CDR3 comprises 13 residues. Between the trimmed V and J ends, which lost 8 bases and 5 bases, there was a span of 15 bases. The germline gives CDR1 ENHRY, CDR2 SYGVKD. This clone was seen a few times.

The specimen was CD8+ T cells sorted from blood, collected at week 4, from a patient treated with tofacitinib. The sequence came from a human donor with alopecia areata. The V and J genes are TRBV10-3 and TRBJ2-5; a possible D gene is TRBD2 (6 bases). Here the CDR3 DNA reads TGTGCCATCTCCGATAGCGGAGGGGAGACCCAGTACTTC. Protein sequence: CAISDSGGETQYF.